These 32 T cell receptor beta chains came from one sample sequenced in a study of blood T cell repertoires in COVID-19. Profiling relied on immunoSEQ multiplex PCR, and the TCRdb table lists in-frame clones only, not all of them. The sample holds 250,000 to 300,000 clones; about nine tenths are singletons and the top ten take 0.9% to 1%. Sequenced input: peripheral blood. The source is a woman between 40 and 50 years old who had recovered from COVID-19.

This sequence joins TRBV2 and TRBJ2-4, with 7 bases that match TRBD2. The CDR3 sequence is 14 residues long. In germline, CDR1 is SNHLY, CDR2 FYNNEI. J was trimmed by 4 bases and V by 3 bases; bases with no gene match: 3. The CDR3 here is CASSDGREKNIQYF. CDR3 DNA sequence: TGTGCCAGCAGTGATGGGCGGGAGAAAAACATTCAGTACTTC. The whole variable domain, remainder taken from reference TRBV2 and TRBJ2-4, is EPEVTQTPSHQVTQMGQEVILRCVPISNHLYFYWYRQILGQKVEFLVSFYNNEISEKSEIFDDQFSVERPDGSNFTLKIRSTKLEDSAMYFCASSDGREKNIQYFGAGTRLSVL.

The J gene is TRBJ2-5, the V gene TRBV6-7; D is unresolved. TRBV6-7 is given ORF status, its function remaining uncertain. The CDR3 has 11 residues. V lost 5 bases, J lost 5 bases, and 6 bases lay in between. The CDR3 sequence is CASSSLETQYF. The CDR3 coding sequence is TGTGCCAGCAGTAGCTTGGAGACCCAGTACTTC.

This rearrangement joins TRBV5-6 to TRBJ2-5; TRBD1 aligns across 10 bases. Trimming took 4 bases from V and 4 from J; bases not matched to a gene: 1. The germline gives CDR1 SGHDT, CDR2 YYEEEE. The CDR3 has 13 amino acids. In nucleotides, the CDR3 is TGTGCCAGCAGCCGGGACAGGGGAGAGACCCAGTACTTC. Amino acids: CASSRDRGETQYF.

The chain joins TRBV7-3 to TRBJ2-3, with D perhaps matching TRBD2 (6 bases). The germline V and J ends were trimmed by 2 bases and 2 bases, with 11 bases remaining between them. Germline V gene lookup returns CDR1 SGHTA and CDR2 FQGTGA. The CDR3 loop spans 15 amino acids. The DNA of the CDR3 is TGTGCCAGCAGCTTAGTGGGGGGATTCACAGATACGCAGTATTTT. This gives the protein CASSLVGGFTDTQYF. The full variable domain, completed using reference TRBV7-3 and TRBJ2-3, is GAGVSQTPSNKVTEKGKYVELRCDPISGHTALYWYRQSLGQGPEFLIYFQGTGAADDSGLPNDRFFAVRPEGSVSTLKIQRTERGDSAVYLCASSLVGGFTDTQYFGPGTRLTVL.

This chain links TRBV5-1 with TRBJ2-7; 11 bases align to TRBD1. There are 15 residues in the CDR3. Looked up from germline, CDR1 is SGHRS and CDR2 is YFSETQ. V shed 4 bases, J shed 3 bases, and the junction held 6 bases outside the gene matches. The CDR3 coding sequence is TGCGCCAGCAGCCAAACCGGGACAGGGGGCTACGAGCAGTACTTC. This encodes CASSQTGTGGYEQYF.

This clone came up once. The genes are TRBV19 and TRBJ1-1, with D tentatively TRBD1 (5 bases). V lost 3 bases to trimming and J lost 0 bases, with 8 bases between them. In germline, CDR1 is LNHDA, CDR2 SQIVND (reference sequence). The CDR3 spans 14 residues. Written as DNA, the CDR3 is TGTGCCAGTAGTATCCCAGGGATGAACACTGAAGCTTTCTTT. Translation: CASSIPGMNTEAFF.

J is TRBJ2-5 and V is TRBV30; 9 bases agree with TRBD2. V gave up 3 bases and J gave up 5 bases; unmatched junction bases: 4. Germline loops: CDR1 GTSNPN, CDR2 SVGIG (reference sequence). The CDR3 covers 13 residues. DNA of the CDR3: TGTGCCTGGAGGACTAGCGGTTATGAGACCCAGTACTTC. Amino acid sequence: CAWRTSGYETQYF.

This clone came up once. The rearrangement links TRBV9 to TRBJ2-5; no reliable D call. There are 13 residues in the CDR3. CDR1 and CDR2 from the germline V gene are SGDLS and YYNGEE. V was pared by 4 bases and J by 0 bases, with 7 bases between. The CDR3 DNA is TGTGCCAGCAGCAACAGCAACCAAGAGACCCAGTACTTC. Protein sequence: CASSNSNQETQYF.

The V gene is TRBV21-1, the J gene TRBJ2-1; the table gives TRBD2 as D, unverified against the DNA. TRBV21-1 is reported as a pseudogene. The CDR3 loop spans 15 amino acids. The CDR3 nucleotides are TGTGCCAGCAGCCCCCGGCGGCGGTTTTACAATGAGCAGTTCTTC. This encodes CASSPRRRFYNEQFF.

The J gene is TRBJ2-7, the V gene TRBV28; 7 bases are shared with TRBD1. The CDR3 extends over 15 amino acids. V was clipped by 3 bases and J by 3 bases; unmatched bases: 8. Germline V gene sequence: CDR1 MDHEN, CDR2 SYDVKM. Written as DNA, the CDR3 is TGTGCCAGCAGTTTCTCCGGGACAGAGATCTACGAGCAGTACTTC. Protein product: CASSFSGTEIYEQYF.

The rearrangement links TRBV7-2 to TRBJ2-7, with a tentative D call TRBD2 (6 bases). CDR3 length: 14 amino acids. CDR1 SGHTA and CDR2 FQGNSA come from the germline V gene. V was cut by 5 bases and J by 6 bases, with 17 bases left in between. The CDR3 nucleotides are TGTGCCAGCAGCACGGGGGAATGGGCCTCCGAGCAGTACTTC. Protein sequence: CASSTGEWASEQYF.

This clone is a singleton in its sample. The chain uses TRBV27 and TRBJ1-1, with D perhaps matching TRBD1 (5 bases). V lost 6 bases, J lost 3 bases, and 17 bases lay in between. Germline CDR1 MNHEY, CDR2 SMNVEV (reference sequence). The CDR3 covers 15 residues. CDR3 region: CASRGGHRPDTEAFF. The CDR3 bases are TGTGCCAGCAGGGGCGGACACCGCCCCGACACTGAAGCTTTCTTT.

The V call is TRBV3-1 (or the pseudogene TRBV3-2), the J call TRBJ2-2; D not certain. Germline CDR1 reads LGHDT; CDR2 reads YNNKEL (reference sequence). This CDR3 region has 14 residues. The V end was cut by 2 bases, the J end by 4 bases, with 8 bases between. The CDR3 DNA reads TGTGCCAGCAGCCAACCTTTAATCACCGGGGAGCTGTTTTTT. It specifies CASSQPLITGELFF.

The chain carries TRBV19 and TRBJ2-1; 10 bases map to TRBD2. Unmatched junction bases numbered 6, after V lost 5 bases and J lost 8 bases. The CDR3 consists of 14 residues. Germline values: CDR1 LNHDA, CDR2 SQIVND (reference sequence). CDR3 coding DNA: TGTGCCAGTAGTCCTGTAGCGGGAGGCGATGAGCAGTTCTTC. Translated: CASSPVAGGDEQFF.

The genes are TRBV11-3 and TRBJ2-7; 8 nucleotides match TRBD1. Unmatched junction bases numbered 6, after V lost 5 bases and J lost 3 bases. From germline, CDR1 is SGHNT and CDR2 YENEEA. This CDR3 is 14 amino acids long. The CDR3: CASSNGTGLYEQYF. CDR3 nucleotides: TGTGCCAGCAGCAATGGGACAGGACTCTACGAGCAGTACTTC.

The chain couples TRBV18 to TRBJ2-2; no clear D. V was trimmed by 5 bases and J by 4 bases, leaving 11 bases between them. CDR3 size: 14 residues. Germline CDR1 KGHSH, CDR2 LQKENI. CDR3 region: CASSAAIATGELFF. The CDR3, as DNA: TGTGCCAGCTCAGCGGCTATAGCCACCGGGGAGCTGTTTTTT. Variable domain in full (rest from reference TRBV18 and TRBJ2-2): NAGVMQNPRHLVRRRGQEARLRCSPMKGHSHVYWYRQLPEEGLKFMVYLQKENIIDESGMPKERFSAEFPKEGPSILRIQQVVRGDSAAYFCASSAAIATGELFFGEGSRLTVL.

J is TRBJ2-3 and V is TRBV2, with 12 bases aligning to TRBD2. The V segment lost 5 bases and the J segment 1 base; nucleotides outside the gene matches: 7. The CDR3 has 17 residues. Germline V gene sequence: CDR1 SNHLY, CDR2 FYNNEI. DNA of the CDR3: TGTGCCAGCAGTACCCCTGGACTAGCGGGACGCACAGATACGCAGTATTTT. Translating gives CASSTPGLAGRTDTQYF.

This clone occurred a few times. The rearrangement uses TRBV7-9 and TRBJ2-1; 7 bases are shared with TRBD1. The CDR3 is 15 amino acids. Germline values: CDR1 SEHNR, CDR2 FQNEAQ (reference sequence). V dropped 5 bases and J dropped 0; count of bases not matched to a gene: 4. CDR3: CASSPQGSSYNEQFF. CDR3 in DNA: TGTGCCAGCAGCCCACAGGGGTCCTCCTACAATGAGCAGTTCTTC.

The CDR3 DNA reads as TGTGCCAGCAGCTTAGTCGTCACAGATACGCAGTATTTT. Its protein is CASSLVVTDTQYF. This chain connects TRBV11-3 to TRBJ2-3, with D unclear. V lost 1 base to trimming and J lost 2 bases, with 4 bases between them. This CDR3 has 13 residues. The germline gives CDR1 SGHNT, CDR2 YENEEA.

In its sample, this clone was seen a few times. CDR3 sequence: CASSTGLAVMNEQFF. DNA for the CDR3: TGTGCCAGTAGTACGGGACTAGCGGTTATGAATGAGCAGTTCTTC. The chain recombines TRBV19 with TRBJ2-1; the match to TRBD2 covers 11 bases. Germline-derived CDR1 and CDR2 are LNHDA and SQIVND (reference sequence). J lost 7 bases, V lost 4 bases, and 6 bases had no gene match. The CDR3 covers 15 residues.

This chain joins TRBV3-1 (or the pseudogene TRBV3-2) and TRBJ2-7; D possibly corresponds to TRBD1 (6 bases). The germline V and J ends were trimmed by 7 bases and 1 base, with 14 bases remaining between them. This CDR3 contains 14 residues. The germline gives CDR1 LGHDT, CDR2 YNNKEL (reference sequence). In nucleotides, the CDR3 is TGTGCCAGCACTCAAACCCAGGGGTCCTACGAGCAGTACTTC. Its translation is CASTQTQGSYEQYF.

This clone was detected only once. The chain uses TRBV7-2 and TRBJ1-2; D remains ambiguous. This CDR3 is 15 amino acids long. Germline values: CDR1 SGHTA, CDR2 FQGNSA. The V end was cut by 1 base, the J end by 4 bases, with 13 bases between. DNA for the CDR3: TGTGCCAGCAGCTTAGGCCCCGACGGAGCCTATGGCTACACCTTC. This encodes CASSLGPDGAYGYTF.

The V and J genes are TRBV3-1 (or the pseudogene TRBV3-2) and TRBJ2-7, with 12 bases lining up with TRBD2. V trimming: 0 bases; J trimming: 3 bases; junction bases outside the gene matches: 6. CDR3 length equals 17 residues. Germline-derived CDR1 and CDR2 are LGHDT and YNNKEL (reference sequence). The DNA for the CDR3 is TGTGCCAGCAGCCAAGACGTCCTAGCGGGAGGGAACTACGAGCAGTACTTC. It encodes CASSQDVLAGGNYEQYF.

V is TRBV19 and J is TRBJ1-5, with unresolved D. Germline-derived CDR1 and CDR2 are LNHDA and SQIVND (reference sequence). This CDR3 spans 17 amino acids. V lost 2 bases to trimming and J lost 1 base, with 15 bases between them. The CDR3 reads CASSIPGGLPSNQPQHF. The DNA of the CDR3 is TGTGCCAGTAGTATACCCGGCGGACTCCCAAGCAATCAGCCCCAGCATTTT.

V is TRBV3-1 (or the pseudogene TRBV3-2) and J is TRBJ2-1; 11 bases agree with TRBD2. Looked up from germline, CDR1 is LGHDT and CDR2 is YNNKEL (reference sequence). The CDR3 has 13 residues. Unmatched junction bases numbered 3, after V lost 8 bases and J lost 6 bases. CDR3 sequence reads: CASSSGRFNEQFF. The CDR3 nucleotides are TGTGCCAGCTCTAGCGGGAGGTTCAATGAGCAGTTCTTC.

The gene calls are TRBV3-1 (or the pseudogene TRBV3-2) and TRBJ2-5; TRBD2 is a possible D gene (6 bases). Germline V lookup: CDR1 LGHDT, CDR2 YNNKEL (reference sequence). V was cut by 6 bases and J by 1 base, with 9 bases left in between. CDR3 length equals 13 residues. The CDR3: CASSRAGQETQYF. For the CDR3, the DNA is TGTGCCAGCAGTCGAGCGGGCCAAGAGACCCAGTACTTC.

This chain links TRBV28 with TRBJ1-5, with D maybe TRBD1 (5 bases). The CDR3 totals 12 residues. V was shortened by 7 bases and J by 6 bases, with 10 bases between the two germline ends. Germline loops: CDR1 MDHEN, CDR2 SYDVKM. CDR3 residues: CASMEGIQPQHF. DNA of the CDR3: TGTGCCAGCATGGAGGGGATTCAGCCCCAGCATTTT.

The chain couples TRBV27 to TRBJ1-2, with D possibly TRBD1 on 5 matching bases. V was shortened by 3 bases and J by 2 bases, with 7 bases between the two germline ends. This CDR3 contains 13 residues. The germline gives CDR1 MNHEY, CDR2 SMNVEV (reference sequence). The CDR3 coding sequence is TGTGCCAGCAGTTTCACAGGCAACTATGGCTACACCTTC. Its protein product is CASSFTGNYGYTF.

The chain is built from TRBV30 and TRBJ2-7, with a weak D call TRBD2 (6 bases). Germline lookup yields CDR1 GTSNPN and CDR2 SVGIG (reference sequence). The CDR3 is 13 amino acids. V lost 3 bases to trimming and J lost 3 bases, with 12 bases between them. CDR3 protein: CAWSYTGGYEQYF. The CDR3 DNA sequence: TGTGCCTGGAGCTATACCGGGGGCTACGAGCAGTACTTC.

This chain connects TRBV18 to TRBJ2-7; D is perhaps TRBD2 (5 bases). The germline V gene encodes CDR1 KGHSH and CDR2 LQKENI. Trimming left V 3 bases short and J 2 bases short, with 14 bases between. The CDR3 loop spans 15 amino acids. The CDR3 nucleotides read TGTGCCAGCTCACCCACTCGGACTTATACCTACGAGCAGTACTTC. Translated: CASSPTRTYTYEQYF.

The V call is TRBV19, the J call TRBJ2-1; the match to TRBD2 covers 10 bases. V was clipped by 5 bases and J by 3 bases; unmatched bases: 4. The CDR3 runs to 15 residues. CDR1 and CDR2 (germline): LNHDA, SQIVND (reference sequence). The CDR3 DNA is TGTGCCAGTAGTGCTAGCGGGAGCTTCTACAATGAGCAGTTCTTC. Amino acids: CASSASGSFYNEQFF.

This chain links TRBV27 with TRBJ1-1; TRBD1 might be the D (5 bases). The germline V and J ends were trimmed by 5 bases and 8 bases, with 21 bases remaining between them. This CDR3 is built from 15 residues. Germline CDR1 MNHEY, CDR2 SMNVEV (reference sequence). The CDR3 DNA follows: TGTGCCAGCAGTCAAATTGGTGGGCGGACAAGCGAAGCTTTCTTT. Translating gives CASSQIGGRTSEAFF.